This T cell receptor beta chain comes out of a study of PD-L1 blockade in urothelial cancer. This clone is medium-sized. TCRdb's copy holds only in-frame clones and misses some; the assay was immunoSEQ multiplex PCR. The sample contains more than 30,000 clones, more than 70% of which appear only once. The V segment lost 4 bases and the J segment 3 bases; nucleotides outside the gene matches: 5. In germline, CDR1 is SGHRS, CDR2 YFSETQ. The CDR3 runs to 15 residues. The source material was PBMCs, sampled around atezolizumab (anti-PD-L1) treatment. This chain connects TRBV5-1 to TRBJ2-1; 9 bases line up with TRBD1. This TCR came from a man aged 60 to 75 with urothelial cancer. CDR3 sequence: CASSPDRGFYNEQFF. Here the CDR3 DNA reads TGCGCCAGCAGCCCGGACAGGGGATTCTACAATGAGCAGTTCTTC.